This T cell receptor beta chain was profiled in a study of graft-versus-host responses after intestinal transplantation. Only in-frame clones appear in the TCRdb table, and some are missing; sequencing was by immunoSEQ multiplex PCR. The data contain over 80,000 clones, approximately 90% of them singletons. From germline, CDR1 is LGHNA and CDR2 YSLEER. V gave up 1 base and J gave up 4 bases; unmatched junction bases: 15. The CDR3 loop spans 19 amino acids. As to this clone: Its antigen is undetermined.

Sequencing used unstimulated CD8+ T cells sorted from spleen or lymph node cells, obtained before transplant. V and J are TRBV4-3 and TRBJ2-5; 10 bases align to TRBD2. The clonotype originates from a human donor who was the organ donor for an intestinal transplant. CDR3 amino acids: CASSQAQGASGGASETQYF. The DNA of the CDR3 is TGCGCCAGCAGCCAAGCCCAGGGGGCAAGCGGGGGGGCTTCAGAGACCCAGTACTTC.